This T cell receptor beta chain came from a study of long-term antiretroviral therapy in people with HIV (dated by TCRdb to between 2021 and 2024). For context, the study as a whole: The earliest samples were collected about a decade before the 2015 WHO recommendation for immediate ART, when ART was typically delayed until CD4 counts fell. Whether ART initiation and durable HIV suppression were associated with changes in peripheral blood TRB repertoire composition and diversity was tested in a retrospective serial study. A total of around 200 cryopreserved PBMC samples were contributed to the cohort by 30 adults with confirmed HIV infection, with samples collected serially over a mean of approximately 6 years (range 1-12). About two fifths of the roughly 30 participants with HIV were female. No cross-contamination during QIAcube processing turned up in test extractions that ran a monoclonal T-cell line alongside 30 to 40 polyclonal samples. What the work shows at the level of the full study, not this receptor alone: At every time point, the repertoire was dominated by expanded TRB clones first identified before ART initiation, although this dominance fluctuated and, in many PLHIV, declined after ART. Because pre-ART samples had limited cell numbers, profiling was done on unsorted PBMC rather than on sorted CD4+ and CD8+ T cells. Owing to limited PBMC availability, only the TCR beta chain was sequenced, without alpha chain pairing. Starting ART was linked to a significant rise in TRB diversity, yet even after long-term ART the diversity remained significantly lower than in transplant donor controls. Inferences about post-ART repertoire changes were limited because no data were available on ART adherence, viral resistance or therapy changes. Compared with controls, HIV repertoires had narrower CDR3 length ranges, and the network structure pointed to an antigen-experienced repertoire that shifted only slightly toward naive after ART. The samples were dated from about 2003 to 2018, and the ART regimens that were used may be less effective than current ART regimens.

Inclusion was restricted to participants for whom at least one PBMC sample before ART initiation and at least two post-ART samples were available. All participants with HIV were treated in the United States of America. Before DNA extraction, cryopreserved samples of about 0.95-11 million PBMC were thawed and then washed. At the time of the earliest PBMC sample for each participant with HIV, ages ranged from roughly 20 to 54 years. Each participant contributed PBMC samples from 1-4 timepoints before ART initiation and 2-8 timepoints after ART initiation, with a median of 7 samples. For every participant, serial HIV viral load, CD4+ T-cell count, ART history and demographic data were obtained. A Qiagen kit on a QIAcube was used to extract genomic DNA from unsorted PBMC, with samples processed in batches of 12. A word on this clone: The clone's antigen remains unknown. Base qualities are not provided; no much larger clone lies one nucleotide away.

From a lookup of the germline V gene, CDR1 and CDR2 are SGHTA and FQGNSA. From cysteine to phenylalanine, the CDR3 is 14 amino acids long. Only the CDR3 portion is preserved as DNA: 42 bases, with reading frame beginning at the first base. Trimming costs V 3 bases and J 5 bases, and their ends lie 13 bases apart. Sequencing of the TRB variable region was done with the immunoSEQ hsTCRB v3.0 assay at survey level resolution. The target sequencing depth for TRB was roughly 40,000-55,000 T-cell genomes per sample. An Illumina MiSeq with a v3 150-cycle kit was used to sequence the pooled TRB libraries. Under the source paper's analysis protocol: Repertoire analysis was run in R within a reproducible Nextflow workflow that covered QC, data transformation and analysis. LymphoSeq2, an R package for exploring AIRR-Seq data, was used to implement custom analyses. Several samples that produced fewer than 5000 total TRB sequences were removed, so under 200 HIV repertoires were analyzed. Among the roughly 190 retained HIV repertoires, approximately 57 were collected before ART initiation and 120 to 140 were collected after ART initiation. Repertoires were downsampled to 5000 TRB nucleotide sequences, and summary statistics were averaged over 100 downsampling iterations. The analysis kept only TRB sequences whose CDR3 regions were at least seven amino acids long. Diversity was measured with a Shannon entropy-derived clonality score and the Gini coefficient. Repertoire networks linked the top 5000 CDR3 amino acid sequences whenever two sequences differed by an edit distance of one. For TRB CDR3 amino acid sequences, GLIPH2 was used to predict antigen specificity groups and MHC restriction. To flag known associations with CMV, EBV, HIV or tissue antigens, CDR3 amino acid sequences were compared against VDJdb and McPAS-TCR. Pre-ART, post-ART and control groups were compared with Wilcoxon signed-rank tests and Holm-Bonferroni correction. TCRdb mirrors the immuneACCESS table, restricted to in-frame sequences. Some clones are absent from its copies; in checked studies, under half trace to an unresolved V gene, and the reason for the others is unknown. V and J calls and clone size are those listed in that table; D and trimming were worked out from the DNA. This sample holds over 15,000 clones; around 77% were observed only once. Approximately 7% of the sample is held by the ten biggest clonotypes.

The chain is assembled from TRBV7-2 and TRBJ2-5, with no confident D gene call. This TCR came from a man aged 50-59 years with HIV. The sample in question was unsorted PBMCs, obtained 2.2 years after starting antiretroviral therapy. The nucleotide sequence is TGTGCCAGCAGCTTGTCATTAGGAGCGGAGACCCAGTACTTC. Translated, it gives CASSLSLGAETQYF.